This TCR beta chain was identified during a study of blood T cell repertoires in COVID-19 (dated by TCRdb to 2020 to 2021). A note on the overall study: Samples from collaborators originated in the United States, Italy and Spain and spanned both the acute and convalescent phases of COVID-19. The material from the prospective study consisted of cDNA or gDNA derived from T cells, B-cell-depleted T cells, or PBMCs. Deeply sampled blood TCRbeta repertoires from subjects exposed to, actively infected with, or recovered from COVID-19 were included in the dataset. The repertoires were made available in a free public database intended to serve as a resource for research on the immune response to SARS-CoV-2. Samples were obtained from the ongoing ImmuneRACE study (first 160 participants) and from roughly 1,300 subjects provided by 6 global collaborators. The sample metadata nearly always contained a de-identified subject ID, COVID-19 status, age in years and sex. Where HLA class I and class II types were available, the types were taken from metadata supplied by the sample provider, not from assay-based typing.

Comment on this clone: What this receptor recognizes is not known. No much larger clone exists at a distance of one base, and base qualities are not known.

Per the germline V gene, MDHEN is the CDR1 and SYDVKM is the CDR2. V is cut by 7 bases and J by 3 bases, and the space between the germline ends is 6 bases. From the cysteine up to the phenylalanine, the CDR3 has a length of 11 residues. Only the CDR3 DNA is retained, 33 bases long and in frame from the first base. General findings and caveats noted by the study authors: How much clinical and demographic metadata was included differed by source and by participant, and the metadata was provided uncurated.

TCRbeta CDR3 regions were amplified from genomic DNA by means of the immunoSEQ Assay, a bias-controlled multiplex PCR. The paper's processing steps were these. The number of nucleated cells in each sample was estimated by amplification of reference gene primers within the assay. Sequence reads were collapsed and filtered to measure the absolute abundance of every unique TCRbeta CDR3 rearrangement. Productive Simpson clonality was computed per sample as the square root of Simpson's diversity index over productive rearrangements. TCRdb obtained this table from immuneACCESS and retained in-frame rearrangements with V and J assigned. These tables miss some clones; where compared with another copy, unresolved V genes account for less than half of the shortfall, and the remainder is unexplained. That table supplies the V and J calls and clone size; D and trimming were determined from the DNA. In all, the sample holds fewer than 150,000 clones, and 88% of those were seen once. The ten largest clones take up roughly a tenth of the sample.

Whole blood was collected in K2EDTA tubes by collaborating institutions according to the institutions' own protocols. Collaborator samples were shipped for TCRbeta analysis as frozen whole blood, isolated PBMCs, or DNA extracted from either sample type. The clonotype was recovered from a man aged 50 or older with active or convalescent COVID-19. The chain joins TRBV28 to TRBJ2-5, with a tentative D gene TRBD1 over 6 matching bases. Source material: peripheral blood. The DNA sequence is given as TGTGCCAGCACAGGGGAAGAGACCCAGTACTTC. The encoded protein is CASTGEETQYF.